This T cell receptor beta chain was captured in a study of beta chain features in type 1 diabetes. Study-wide findings and caveats: A greater similarity of naive, central memory and Treg TCRB repertoires was seen among patients than among healthy donors. All four CD4+ subsets of Type 1 diabetes patients contained TCRB CDR3s that were moderately but significantly shorter.

As every portion of the isolated RNA was reverse transcribed, the sequencing read expressed TCRB transcripts. The method was immunoSEQ multiplex PCR; TCRdb's version includes in-frame clones alone and lacks a portion of them. The table records a few hundred thousand clones, roughly a quarter of them present only once. Of note for this clone: Its cognate antigen is unknown.

J was trimmed by 10 bases and V by 7 bases; bases with no gene match: 13. This CDR3 region has 14 residues. Germline lookup yields CDR1 MNHEY and CDR2 SVGAGI. The receptor comes from a woman in her 30s with type 1 diabetes. The rearrangement links TRBV6-5 to TRBJ2-1; 7 bases map to TRBD2. The source material was naive CD4+ T cells from blood. Here the CDR3 reads CASIKGGSWGEQFF. The CDR3 DNA reads TGTGCCAGCATCAAAGGCGGGAGTTGGGGAGAGCAGTTCTTC.